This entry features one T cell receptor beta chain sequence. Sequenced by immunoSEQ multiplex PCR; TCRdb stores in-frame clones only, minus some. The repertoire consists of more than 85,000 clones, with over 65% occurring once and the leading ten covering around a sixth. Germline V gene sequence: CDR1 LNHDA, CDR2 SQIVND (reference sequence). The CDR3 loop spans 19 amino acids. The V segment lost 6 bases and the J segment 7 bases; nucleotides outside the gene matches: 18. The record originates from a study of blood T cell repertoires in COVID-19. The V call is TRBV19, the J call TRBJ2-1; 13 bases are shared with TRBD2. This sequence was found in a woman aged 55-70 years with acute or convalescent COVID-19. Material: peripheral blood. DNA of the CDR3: TGTGCCAGTAGCCCCACGAGCCCGGGACTAGCGGGAATGGGAAATGAGCAGTTCTTC. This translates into CASSPTSPGLAGMGNEQFF.